The sequence of this T cell receptor beta chain was determined in a study of quantifying T cell responses using KT2 cells. Study-wide context: Reverse transcription used primers in the TCR alpha and beta constant regions.

An oligo carrying a UMI was ligated to the cDNA 3' end. An equimolar mix of RC1.1 and RC1.2 primed the beta chain across TRBC1 and TRBC2. TCRdb passed the UMI-ligation and nested PCR reads through MiXCR, listing each CDR3 protein once. The sample consists of tens of thousands of distinct CDR3 sequences, 10% to 15% of them appearing once. This clonotype was detected a few times. Its target is not known. General study results and limits: KT2 sequences were detected down to about one KT2 cell per 100,000 PBMC.

Known numbers of the T cell clone KT2 were added to PBMC. The sample consisted of PBMCs spiked with cells of the T cell clone KT2. The origin of this receptor is a human donor.

The CDR3 nucleotides read TGCGCCAGCAGCATTGGGACGCTAGACAGGGGCGCGCCCTACCACACAGATACGCAGTATTTT. This codes for CASSIGTLDRGAPYHTDTQYF. This rearrangement joins TRBV5-1 to TRBJ2-3; TRBD1 matches at 8 bases. With 4 bases clipped from V and 2 bases from J, the junction kept 24 bases outside the gene matches. The CDR3 sequence is 21 residues long. The germline gives CDR1 SGHRS, CDR2 YFSETQ.